A selection of T cell receptor beta chains follows, all from one sample in a study of cytomegalovirus exposure and HLA in healthy donors. TCRdb keeps only in-frame clones here, not all; method: immunoSEQ multiplex PCR. The sample yields about 260,000 clones, approximately 84% seen once. The sequenced sample consisted of PBMCs. These receptors were obtained from a woman in her forties in good health and CMV-seropositive. Both conserved end residues are part of each CDR3. Fields, in order: J gene, D gene, V gene, clone size, CDR3 DNA, CDR3 protein. A D gene is named only where the DNA matches it firmly. Rows give clone size only sometimes, using once, few, many, or a class for an expanded clone.

j_call: TRBJ1-5; d_call: .; v_call: TRBV28; clone_size: .; cdr3_nt: TGTGCCAGCAGTCCCACAGGGTATAGCAATCGGCCCCAGCATTTT; cdr3_aa: CASSPTGYSNRPQHF
j_call: TRBJ2-7; d_call: .; v_call: TRBV6-6; clone_size: .; cdr3_nt: TGTGCCAGCAGTGACGGGACTCCTAACGAGCAGTACTTC; cdr3_aa: CASSDGTPNEQYF
j_call: TRBJ1-2; d_call: .; v_call: TRBV6-5; clone_size: .; cdr3_nt: TGTGCCAGCAGTTACGAGGGTTCCTATGGCTACACCTTC; cdr3_aa: CASSYEGSYGYTF
j_call: TRBJ1-1; d_call: .; v_call: TRBV30; clone_size: .; cdr3_nt: TGTGCCTGGAGTGTACAGGGTGGGTACGATGAAGCTTTCTTT; cdr3_aa: CAWSVQGGYDEAFF
j_call: TRBJ2-7; d_call: TRBD2; v_call: TRBV6-1; clone_size: once; cdr3_nt: TGTGCCAGCAGTGAAGCTAGCGGGAGTATATACGAGCAGTACTTC; cdr3_aa: CASSEASGSIYEQYF
j_call: TRBJ2-7; d_call: TRBD2; v_call: TRBV6-6; clone_size: once; cdr3_nt: TGTGCCAGCAGTTACTCGAGTAGCGGGAGGGGAGACGAGCAGTACTTC; cdr3_aa: CASSYSSSGRGDEQYF
j_call: TRBJ1-6; d_call: .; v_call: TRBV28; clone_size: .; cdr3_nt: TGTGCCAGCAGTTTCAGGGGTGATTCACCCCTCCACTTT; cdr3_aa: CASSFRGDSPLHF
j_call: TRBJ1-2; d_call: TRBD1; v_call: TRBV11-3; clone_size: .; cdr3_nt: TGTGCCAGCAGCCCCACAGGGGGCAGTAACTATGGCTACACCTTC; cdr3_aa: CASSPTGGSNYGYTF
j_call: TRBJ2-2; d_call: TRBD2; v_call: TRBV5-1; clone_size: .; cdr3_nt: TGCGCCAGCAGGGAAGCGGGAGTCTTCGGGGAGCTGTTTTTT; cdr3_aa: CASREAGVFGELFF
j_call: TRBJ2-1; d_call: .; v_call: TRBV13; clone_size: .; cdr3_nt: TGTGCCAGCAGCTCCGGCTACAATGAGCAGTTCTTC; cdr3_aa: CASSSGYNEQFF
j_call: TRBJ2-7; d_call: .; v_call: TRBV29-1; clone_size: .; cdr3_nt: TGCAGCGTTGGGGCGGGGAGCTCCTACGAGCAGTACTTC; cdr3_aa: CSVGAGSSYEQYF
j_call: TRBJ1-2; d_call: .; v_call: TRBV30; clone_size: .; cdr3_nt: TGTGCCTGGACTACCGGACAGAACTCTAACTATGGCTACACCTTC; cdr3_aa: CAWTTGQNSNYGYTF
j_call: TRBJ1-6; d_call: .; v_call: TRBV5-4; clone_size: .; cdr3_nt: TGTGCCAGCAGCTTGCCCCAGGGGAATAATTCACCCCTCCACTTT; cdr3_aa: CASSLPQGNNSPLHF
j_call: TRBJ1-1; d_call: .; v_call: TRBV10-3; clone_size: .; cdr3_nt: TGTGCCATCAGTCGCGGCGACAGAACGAACACTGAAGCTTTCTTT; cdr3_aa: CAISRGDRTNTEAFF
j_call: TRBJ1-1; d_call: .; v_call: TRBV6-6; clone_size: once; cdr3_nt: TGTGCCAGCAGTTTCGGACAGATACCGAACACTGAAGCTTTCTTT; cdr3_aa: CASSFGQIPNTEAFF
j_call: TRBJ2-3; d_call: .; v_call: TRBV7-9; clone_size: .; cdr3_nt: TGTGCCAGCAGCTCCCCACCCAGCGCAGATACGCAGTATTTT; cdr3_aa: CASSSPPSADTQYF
j_call: TRBJ1-4; d_call: TRBD1; v_call: TRBV4-1; clone_size: .; cdr3_nt: TGCGCCAGCAGACAGGACAGGACCCTCCCGGGTAATGAAAAACTGTTTTTT; cdr3_aa: CASRQDRTLPGNEKLFF
j_call: TRBJ2-6; d_call: .; v_call: TRBV11-2; clone_size: .; cdr3_nt: TGTGCCAGCAGCGCTACAGTCTCTGGGGCCAACGTCCTGACTTTC; cdr3_aa: CASSATVSGANVLTF
j_call: TRBJ2-7; d_call: .; v_call: TRBV14; clone_size: .; cdr3_nt: TGTGCCAGCAGCCCTAGGACGACAGAACGAGCGTCGTACGAGCAGTACTTC; cdr3_aa: CASSPRTTERASYEQYF
j_call: TRBJ2-3; d_call: .; v_call: TRBV6-1; clone_size: .; cdr3_nt: TGTGCCAGCAGTGAAGCGGGGCTCTATACGCAGTATTTT; cdr3_aa: CASSEAGLYTQYF
j_call: TRBJ1-4; d_call: TRBD1; v_call: TRBV5-4; clone_size: .; cdr3_nt: TGTGCCAGCAGCACGACAGGGTCTAATGAAAAACTGTTTTTT; cdr3_aa: CASSTTGSNEKLFF
j_call: TRBJ2-2; d_call: .; v_call: TRBV27; clone_size: .; cdr3_nt: TGTGCCAGCAAATTACAGACGAACACCGGGGAGCTGTTTTTT; cdr3_aa: CASKLQTNTGELFF
j_call: TRBJ2-1; d_call: TRBD2; v_call: TRBV6-1; clone_size: .; cdr3_nt: TGTGCCAGCAGTGATACCGGGACTAGCGGGGAAAGGAATGAGCAGTTCTTC; cdr3_aa: CASSDTGTSGERNEQFF
j_call: TRBJ1-1; d_call: TRBD1; v_call: TRBV7-3; clone_size: .; cdr3_nt: TGTGCCAGCAGCCCTACCCGGGACAGGGTCACTGAAGCTTTCTTT; cdr3_aa: CASSPTRDRVTEAFF
j_call: TRBJ2-7; d_call: TRBD1; v_call: TRBV19; clone_size: .; cdr3_nt: TGTGCCAGTAGTCAGGACAGGGGCAATCGGCAATCGGAGCAGTACTTC; cdr3_aa: CASSQDRGNRQSEQYF